This TCR beta chain is from a study of T cell responses to AZD1222 COVID-19 vaccine. About the study: Second-dose schedules of about 4 or about 12 weeks were combined. Study-wide findings and caveats: At 160-218 and 743-854, vaccine-associated CD4 TCRs were dominant, and they spanned spike. Compared with day 0, the breadth and depth of the Spike-specific TCR repertoire rose significantly after two doses of AZD1222.

Comments on this clone: Antigen unknown.

Clones were read by immunoSEQ multiplex PCR, and TCRdb kept only the in-frame ones, dropping some. This table holds 100,000 to 150,000 clones, approximately 89% found once. The sequence was obtained from an adult in good health. Sample: peripheral blood, taken on day 0 of AZD1222 vaccination.

DNA of the CDR3: TGTGCCAGCAAAACAGGAGATAATTCACCCCTCCACTTT. This gives the protein CASKTGDNSPLHF. The chain joins TRBV6-5 to TRBJ1-6, with a tentative D call TRBD1 (5 bases). The CDR3 length is 13 residues. V lost 7 bases and J 5 bases, leaving 9 bases between the germline ends. Germline V gene lookup returns CDR1 MNHEY and CDR2 SVGAGI.